A single T cell receptor (beta chain) is shown here with its context. Additional DNA sequences in this sample encode the identical CDR3. This sample is drawn from a study of shared clonotypes between healthy human individuals. CDR3 length: 13 residues. V lost 3 bases and J lost 4, with 7 bases in between. CDR1 SGHRS and CDR2 YFSETQ come from the germline V gene. The table came from immunoSEQ multiplex PCR; TCRdb's copy has only in-frame clones and leaves some out. The sample has 2,500,000 or so clones; 85% to 95% are singletons. The sequence was obtained from a man aged 18 to 35 in good health. The chain employs TRBV5-1 and TRBJ2-2, with unresolved D. Sequencing input: naive CD4+ T cells sorted from blood. The subset here: CD45RA+ positively selected. CDR3 DNA: TGCGCCAGCAGCTCACGTCCCACCGGGGAGCTGTTTTTT. Translation: CASSSRPTGELFF.